These 32 T cell receptor beta chains were all obtained from the same sample, sequenced in a study of Graves' ophthalmopathy and Graves' hyperthyroidism. Amplified TCR beta CDR3 regions were obtained using RNA transcripts as template. Second-round multiplex PCR came after a first-round RT-PCR that employed HTBI primers. A single record per CDR3 protein comes from TCRdb applying MiXCR to the multiplex PCR reads. The table lists 600,000 to 950,000 distinct CDR3 sequences, around 40% of them singletons. The source material was peripheral blood. The receptors derive from an adult man with Graves' ophthalmopathy.

The chain carries TRBV15 and TRBJ2-6, with D unresolved. The germline V gene has CDR1 LNHNV and CDR2 YYDKDF (reference sequence). The V and J ends lost 0 bases and 4 bases respectively, with 4 bases between them. This CDR3 region has 14 residues. The CDR3 loop reads CATSRDGGANVLTF. CDR3 nucleotides: TGTGCCACCAGCAGAGATGGGGGGGCCAACGTCCTGACTTTC.

The V gene is TRBV15, the J gene TRBJ1-5, with TRBD1 matching over 7 bases. The CDR3 totals 16 residues. Germline-derived CDR1 and CDR2 are LNHNV and YYDKDF (reference sequence). V shed 4 bases and J 0 bases; nucleotides not matched to a gene: 6. The CDR3 DNA follows: TGTGCCACCAGCAAAACAGGGGACCATAGCAATCAGCCCCAGCATTTT. Amino acid sequence: CATSKTGDHSNQPQHF.

This clonotype was recorded a few times. The chain combines TRBV19 with TRBJ2-7, with D unresolved. CDR1 and CDR2 from the germline V gene are LNHDA and SQIVND (reference sequence). The CDR3 runs 12 residues. The V and J ends lost 10 bases and 3 bases respectively, with 13 bases between them. The CDR3 protein is CATATDYYEQYF. DNA for the CDR3: TGTGCCACTGCGACGGATTACTACGAGCAGTACTTC. Based on the CDR3 plus reference TRBV19 and TRBJ2-7, the full variable domain is DGGITQSPKYLFRKEGQNVTLSCEQNLNHDAMYWYRQDPGQGLRLIYYSQIVNDFQKGDIAEGYSVSREKKESFPLTVTSAQKNPTAFYLCATATDYYEQYFGPGTRLTVT.

The chain joins TRBV20-1 to TRBJ1-2; D remains unclear. This CDR3 contains 10 residues. V was trimmed by 3 bases and J by 10 bases, leaving 9 bases between them. CDR1 DFQATT and CDR2 SNEGSKA come from the germline V gene (reference sequence). As DNA, the CDR3 is TGCAGTGCTAGTGTATGGGACTACACCTTC. This translates into CSASVWDYTF.

The sample holds a few counts of this clonotype. The CDR3 DNA reads TGCGCCAGCAGCCAAGTGGCAGCTTCCTACGAGCAGTACTTC. It yields the protein CASSQVAASYEQYF. The chain recombines TRBV4-3 with TRBJ2-7; D unclear. Germline CDR1 LGHNA, CDR2 YSLEER. This CDR3 has 14 residues. Between the trimmed V and J ends, which lost 1 base and 1 base, there was a span of 8 bases.

This clonotype has a count of ten or more. This chain joins TRBV10-1 and TRBJ2-5; 10 bases fit TRBD2. The germline V gene encodes CDR1 WNHNN and CDR2 SYGVQD (reference sequence). The V and J ends lost 5 bases and 0 bases, in that order; junction bases with no gene match: 3. CDR3 size: 15 residues. The CDR3 sequence is CASSRTSGDQETQYF. CDR3 coding DNA: TGCGCCAGCAGTCGAACTAGCGGGGACCAAGAGACCCAGTACTTC.

This clonotype was found many times. The gene calls are TRBV7-6 and TRBJ2-5; TRBD1 matches at 7 bases. The germline V gene has CDR1 SGHVS and CDR2 FNYEAQ. CDR3 length: 16 residues. J was trimmed by 5 bases and V by 5 bases; bases with no gene match: 14. The CDR3 loop reads CASSGQTGTGSETQYF. CDR3 coding DNA: TGTGCCAGCAGCGGCCAGACAGGGACGGGGTCGGAGACCCAGTACTTC.

This clonotype was seen repeatedly, ten times or more. The rearrangement links TRBV25-1 to TRBJ2-7, with D perhaps being TRBD1 or TRBD2 (5 bases each). Germline assignment: CDR1 MGHDK and CDR2 SYGVNS. This CDR3 comprises 19 residues. V gave up 1 base and J gave up 4 bases, with 26 bases separating them. The CDR3 bases are TGTGCCAGCAGTGAATCCCTAGGGACGGAGGTCTTTGGTTGTTACGAGCAGTACTTC. The encoded protein is CASSESLGTEVFGCYEQYF.

This clonotype was seen a few times. V gene TRBV27 combines with J gene TRBJ2-7, with D tentatively TRBD1 (5 bases). V was trimmed by 2 bases and J by 3 bases, leaving 11 bases between them. From germline, CDR1 is MNHEY and CDR2 SMNVEV (reference sequence). This CDR3 has 14 amino acids. The CDR3 is CASSLTSRVYEQYF. The DNA for the CDR3 is TGTGCCAGCAGTTTAACCTCCAGGGTCTACGAGCAGTACTTC.

The chain combines TRBV20-1 with TRBJ1-4; D unresolved. Germline V gives CDR1 DFQATT, CDR2 SNEGSKA (reference sequence). V lost 1 base and J lost 3, with 9 bases in between. The CDR3 length is 14 residues. The CDR3 coding sequence is TGCAGTGCTAGAGGCGTTAACGCTAATGAAAAACTGTTTTTT. It yields the protein CSARGVNANEKLFF.

There are a few counts of this clonotype. The chain uses TRBV7-3 and TRBJ1-6, with a possible D match to TRBD1 (5 bases). V shed 6 bases and J shed 8 bases, with 20 bases lying between them. The CDR3 is 16 residues long. The V gene's germline CDR1 is SGHTA and CDR2 FQGTGA. In DNA, the CDR3 is TGTGCCAGCAGGCTTCCGGGACCAGGAAAAGATTCACCCCTCCACTTT. Translated: CASRLPGPGKDSPLHF. The full variable domain, with the rest looked up from reference TRBV7-3 and TRBJ1-6, is GAGVSQTPSNKVTEKGKYVELRCDPISGHTALYWYRQSLGQGPEFLIYFQGTGAADDSGLPNDRFFAVRPEGSVSTLKIQRTERGDSAVYLCASRLPGPGKDSPLHFGNGTRLTVT.

J is TRBJ2-1 and V is TRBV7-2, with 11 bases lining up with TRBD2. The germline V gene has CDR1 SGHTA and CDR2 FQGNSA. The CDR3 has 16 amino acids. V trimming: 1 base; J trimming: 9 bases; junction bases outside the gene matches: 8. The DNA for the CDR3 is TGTGCCAGCAGCTTAGAGGGTAGCGGGAGGGGCGGTGAGCAGTTCTTC. Translated: CASSLEGSGRGGEQFF.

V and J are TRBV7-9 and TRBJ2-5; D is perhaps TRBD2 (5 bases). The ends were cut back, 0 bases at V and 5 bases at J, with 10 bases in the middle. The CDR3 covers 14 residues. Germline assignment: CDR1 SEHNR and CDR2 FQNEAQ (reference sequence). The CDR3 sequence is CASSLAPGWETQYF. As DNA, the CDR3 is TGTGCCAGCAGCTTAGCTCCGGGGTGGGAGACCCAGTACTTC.

Concerning this clonotype: The junction departs from the called germline gene at one end, perhaps through a read error. The rearrangement joins TRBV10-3 to TRBJ2-7; D gene unclear. Germline loops: CDR1 ENHRY, CDR2 SYGVKD. The CDR3 is made up of 14 amino acids. CDR3 DNA: TGTGCCAGCAGTGATAACCCCAGCGTCCACGAGCAGTACTTC. Its translation is CASSDNPSVHEQYF.

Remarks on this clonotype: The junction differs from germline at one of its ends, possibly a read error. The gene calls are TRBV10-3 and TRBJ1-2, with D perhaps matching TRBD1 (5 bases). The germline gives CDR1 ENHRY, CDR2 SYGVKD. The CDR3 is made up of 17 amino acids. The CDR3 loop reads CASSYSIFVGVNYGYTF. CDR3 nucleotides: TGTGCCAGCAGTTACTCGATCTTCGTGGGGGTTAACTATGGCTACACCTTC.

This clonotype was seen a few times. The V gene is TRBV4-1, the J gene TRBJ1-1; 7 nucleotides align to TRBD1. The junction had 5 bases not matched to a gene; V was cut back by 0 bases and J by 4 bases. CDR3 length: 15 residues. Germline-derived CDR1 and CDR2 are MGHRA and YSYEKL. The CDR3 reads CASSQDHPGGTEAFF. As DNA, the CDR3 is TGCGCCAGCAGCCAAGATCATCCAGGGGGCACTGAAGCTTTCTTT.

The rearrangement uses TRBV7-9 and TRBJ2-7, with a possible D match to TRBD1 (5 bases). V lost 5 bases and J 12 bases, leaving 17 bases between the germline ends. In germline, CDR1 is SEHNR, CDR2 FQNEAQ (reference sequence). This CDR3 contains 12 residues. The CDR3 region has the DNA TGTGCCAGCAGCCTAGATCGGGCCCAGGGGTACTTC. It encodes CASSLDRAQGYF.

The V call is TRBV2, the J call TRBJ2-5, with D perhaps matching TRBD2 (6 bases). This CDR3 region has 14 residues. Germline lookup yields CDR1 SNHLY and CDR2 FYNNEI. Trimming cost V 2 bases and J 5 bases, with 12 bases left between them. This chain's CDR3 is CASSESASEETQYF. For the CDR3, the DNA is TGTGCCAGCAGTGAATCGGCTAGCGAGGAGACCCAGTACTTC.

The gene calls are TRBV20-1 and TRBJ1-6, with D possibly matching TRBD1 (6 bases). This CDR3 spans 15 amino acids. Trimming pared 3 bases from V and 9 bases from J, leaving 18 bases between. Looked up from germline, CDR1 is DFQATT and CDR2 is SNEGSKA (reference sequence). CDR3 DNA: TGCAGTGCTAGGTCGGCAGGGACAAATAGTTCACCCCTCCACTTT. This codes for CSARSAGTNSSPLHF.

This sequence joins TRBV2 and TRBJ2-5; D may be TRBD2 (6 bases). The germline CDR1 and CDR2 sequences are SNHLY and FYNNEI. V dropped 5 bases and J dropped 0 bases, with 10 bases sitting between them. There are 14 residues in the CDR3. This CDR3 is CASSYGGNQETQYF. In nucleotides, the CDR3 is TGTGCCAGCAGTTACGGGGGAAACCAAGAGACCCAGTACTTC.

Turning to this clonotype: With a much larger clone just one base away, this may be a read error. The chain employs TRBV2 and TRBJ1-3, with D hard to call. CDR3 size: 13 residues. The V gene's germline CDR1 is SNHLY and CDR2 FYNNEI. CDR3: CASSSDSGNTTYF. The CDR3 DNA sequence: TGTGCCAGCAGCTCGGACTCTGGAAACACCACATATTTT. The full variable domain, in which reference TRBV2 and TRBJ1-3 provide the parts outside the CDR3, is EPEVTQTPSHQVTQMGQEVILRCVPISNHLYFYWYRQILGQKVEFLVSFYNNEISEKSEIFDDQFSVERPDGSNFTLKIRSTKLEDSAMYFCASSSDSGNTTYFGEGSWLTVV.

In its sample, this clonotype was seen a few times. J is TRBJ2-7 and V is TRBV6-5; unclear D gene. CDR1 and CDR2 (germline): MNHEY, SVGAGI. Trimming stripped 7 bases from V and 2 bases from J, with 15 bases between. CDR3 length: 14 residues. The CDR3: CASTPPTDTYEQYF. CDR3 nucleotide sequence: TGTGCCAGCACCCCGCCAACGGATACCTACGAGCAGTACTTC.

This chain connects TRBV5-1 to TRBJ2-7; D possibly corresponds to TRBD2 (6 bases). From germline, CDR1 is SGHRS and CDR2 YFSETQ. V lost 4 bases and J lost 10, with 18 bases in between. The CDR3 length is 13 residues. The CDR3 is CASSGGWAREQYF. The CDR3 DNA reads TGCGCCAGCAGCGGGGGGTGGGCGCGGGAACAGTACTTC.

This rearrangement joins TRBV7-9 to TRBJ1-1; TRBD1 matches 8 bases. This CDR3 has 15 amino acids. V was pared by 5 bases and J by 1 base, with 6 bases of the junction left unmatched. Per the germline V gene, CDR1 is SEHNR and CDR2 is FQNEAQ (reference sequence). The CDR3 nucleotides are TGTGCCAGCAGCCCCTGGGACAGGCAGAACACTGAAGCTTTCTTT. Residues: CASSPWDRQNTEAFF.

As for this clonotype: The junction differs from germline at one of its ends, possibly a read error. The rearrangement links TRBV11-2 to TRBJ1-1, with a possible D match to TRBD1 (5 bases). This CDR3 has 12 residues. Germline CDR1 and CDR2: SGHAT and FQNNGV. The CDR3 sequence is CAGSFQGTEAFF. CDR3 DNA: TGTGCCGGCAGCTTCCAGGGTACTGAAGCTTTCTTT.

The chain recombines TRBV7-6 with TRBJ2-3; no definite D call. The CDR3 totals 13 residues. Germline lookup yields CDR1 SGHVS and CDR2 FNYEAQ. V lost 5 bases and J lost 4, with 10 bases in between. The DNA of the CDR3 is TGTGCCAGCAGCCCCCATCCGTCAGATACGCAGTATTTT. Amino acid sequence: CASSPHPSDTQYF.

This clonotype was counted once. The chain recombines TRBV2 with TRBJ2-2; possibly TRBD1 for D (6 bases). CDR3 length equals 20 residues. The germline CDR1 and CDR2 sequences are SNHLY and FYNNEI. V was clipped by 5 bases and J by 0 bases, with 25 bases between them. In DNA form, the CDR3 reads TGTGCCAGCAGTCCCGCCGTACAGGGTACCTGGGATGCGAACACCGGGGAGCTGTTTTTT. Its protein is CASSPAVQGTWDANTGELFF.

This clonotype has more than one count but fewer than ten. V usage is TRBV19 and J usage is TRBJ1-5, with 12 bases fitting TRBD1. The germline V gene has CDR1 LNHDA and CDR2 SQIVND (reference sequence). The V and J ends lost 6 bases and 7 bases, in that order; junction bases with no gene match: 22. CDR3 length equals 20 residues. CDR3 region: CASSSPTGTGGSSATQPQHF. The CDR3 DNA follows: TGTGCCAGTAGCTCCCCGACAGGGACAGGGGGCAGCTCGGCGACCCAGCCCCAGCATTTT.

The rearrangement uses TRBV29-1 and TRBJ2-5, with D tentatively TRBD2 (6 bases). This CDR3 has 12 residues. The V end was cut by 8 bases, the J end by 3 bases, with 13 bases between. Germline V gene lookup returns CDR1 SQVTM and CDR2 ANQGSEA. CDR3 region: CSLESGEETQYF. CDR3 DNA: TGCAGCTTAGAATCGGGGGAAGAGACCCAGTACTTC.

The V call is TRBV9, the J call TRBJ2-2, with D perhaps TRBD2 (5 bases). Germline-derived CDR1 and CDR2 are SGDLS and YYNGEE. Trimming cost V 4 bases and J 1 base, with 20 bases left between them. This CDR3 is 18 amino acids long. In DNA form, the CDR3 reads TGTGCCAGCAGCCTTAGAGGGCAGGTGCGAAAGAACACCGGGGAGCTGTTTTTT. It specifies CASSLRGQVRKNTGELFF. The full variable domain, its missing parts supplied by reference TRBV9 and TRBJ2-2, is DSGVTQTPKHLITATGQRVTLRCSPRSGDLSVYWYQQSLDQGLQFLIQYYNGEERAKGNILERFSAQQFPDLHSELNLSSLELGDSALYFCASSLRGQVRKNTGELFFGEGSRLTVL.

This clonotype was recorded a few times. This sequence joins TRBV6-6 and TRBJ2-6; D is ambiguous. Per the germline V gene, CDR1 is MNHNY and CDR2 is SVGAGI (reference sequence). V was pared by 2 bases and J by 2 bases, with 7 bases between. CDR3 length equals 15 residues. The CDR3 DNA reads as TGTGCCAGCAGTTACGGCGGTCCTGGGGCCAACGTCCTGACTTTC. Its protein product is CASSYGGPGANVLTF.

In its sample, this clonotype was seen many times. V and J are TRBV29-1 and TRBJ2-7; D is unclear. Germline CDR1 SQVTM, CDR2 ANQGSEA. The CDR3 has 11 amino acids. The V end lost 7 bases, the J end lost 6 bases, and 13 bases lay between the germline ends. The CDR3 here is CSARSVSEQYF. DNA for the CDR3: TGCAGCGCGAGATCAGTGAGCGAGCAGTACTTC.